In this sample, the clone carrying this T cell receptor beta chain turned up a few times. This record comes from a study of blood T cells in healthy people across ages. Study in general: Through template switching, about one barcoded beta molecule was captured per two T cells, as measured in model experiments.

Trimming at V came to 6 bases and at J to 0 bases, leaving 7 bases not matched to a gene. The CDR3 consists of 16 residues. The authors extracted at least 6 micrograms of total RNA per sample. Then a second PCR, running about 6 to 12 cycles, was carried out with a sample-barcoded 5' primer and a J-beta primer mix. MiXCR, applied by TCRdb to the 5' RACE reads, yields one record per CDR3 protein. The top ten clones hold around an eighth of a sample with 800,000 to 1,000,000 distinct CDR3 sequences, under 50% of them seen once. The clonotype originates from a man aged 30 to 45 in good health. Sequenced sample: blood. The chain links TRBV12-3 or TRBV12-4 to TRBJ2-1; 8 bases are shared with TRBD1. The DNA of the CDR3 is TGTGCCAGCAGGCGCCAGGGGGCTAGCTCCTACAATGAGCAGTTCTTC. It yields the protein CASRRQGASSYNEQFF.